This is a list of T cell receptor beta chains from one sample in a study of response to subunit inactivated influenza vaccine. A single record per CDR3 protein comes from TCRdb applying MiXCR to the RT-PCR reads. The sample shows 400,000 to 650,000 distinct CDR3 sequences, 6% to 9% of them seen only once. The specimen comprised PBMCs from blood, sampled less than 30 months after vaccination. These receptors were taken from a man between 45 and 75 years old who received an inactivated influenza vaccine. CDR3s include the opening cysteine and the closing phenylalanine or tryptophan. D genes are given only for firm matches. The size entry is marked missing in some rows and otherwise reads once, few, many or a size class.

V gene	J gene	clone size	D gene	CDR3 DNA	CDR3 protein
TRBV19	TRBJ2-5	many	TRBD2	TGTGCCAGTACCGGACTAGGCCAAGAGACCCAGTACTTC	CASTGLGQETQYF
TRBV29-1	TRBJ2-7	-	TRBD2	TGCAGCGTAACCGGGCTAGCGGGAGCCCAAATTTACGAGCAGTACTTC	CSVTGLAGAQIYEQYF
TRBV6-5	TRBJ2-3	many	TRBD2	TGTGCCAGCAGTTACAGCCTAGCGGGAGGCGTAACAGATACGCAGTATTTT	CASSYSLAGGVTDTQYF
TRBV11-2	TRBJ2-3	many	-	TGTGCCAGCAGAACGACAGATACGCAGTATTTT	CASRTTDTQYF
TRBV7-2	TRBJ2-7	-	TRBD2	TGTGCCAGCAGCTTAGTGACTAGCGGGAGCTCCTACGAGCAGTACTTC	CASSLVTSGSSYEQYF
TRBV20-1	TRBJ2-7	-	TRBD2	TGCAGTGCTAGGGATCCGGGACTAGCGGCGCGCCCACAGTACTTC	CSARDPGLAARPQYF
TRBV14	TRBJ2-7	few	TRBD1	TGTGCCAGCAGCCGAGTGGGACAGATCTCCTACGAGCAGTACTTC	CASSRVGQISYEQYF
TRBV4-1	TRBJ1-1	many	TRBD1	TGCGCCAGCAGCCAACCGGGACAGCGACGAAGAACCACTGAAGCTTTCTTT	CASSQPGQRRRTTEAFF
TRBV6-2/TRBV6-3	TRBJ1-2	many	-	TGTGCCAGCACTATAGGGGCGAGAGGCTACACCTTC	CASTIGARGYTF
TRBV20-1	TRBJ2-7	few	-	TGCAGTGCTAGAGAGGGGGGCGGGGAGGTGGAGCAGTACTTC	CSAREGGGEVEQYF
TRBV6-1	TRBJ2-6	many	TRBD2	TGTGCCAGCAGCCGACCCCGTGAGCGGGGGTCTTCTGGGGCCAACGTCCTGACTTTC	CASSRPRERGSSGANVLTF
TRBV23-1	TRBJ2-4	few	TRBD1	TGCGCCAGCATCACGGACAGGGCGACCAAAAACATTCAGTACTTC	CASITDRATKNIQYF
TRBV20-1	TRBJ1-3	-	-	TGCAGTGCTAGAGACCAGCCTGTCGCCTCTGGAAACACCATATATTTT	CSARDQPVASGNTIYF
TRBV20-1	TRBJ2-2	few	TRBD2	TGCAGTGCTAGTCCTAGCGGGGAGCTGTGGACTAACACCGGGGAGCTGTTTTTT	CSASPSGELWTNTGELFF
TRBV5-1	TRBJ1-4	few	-	TGCGCCAGCAGCCCGGCAACAACTAATGAAAAACTGTTTTTT	CASSPATTNEKLFF
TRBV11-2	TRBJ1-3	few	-	TGTGCCAGCAGCTTAGACGTCTGGAGACTCTCTGGAAACACCATATATTTT	CASSLDVWRLSGNTIYF
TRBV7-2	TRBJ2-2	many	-	TGTGCCAGCAGCATAGACCTAACTAACACCGGGGAGCTGTTTTTT	CASSIDLTNTGELFF
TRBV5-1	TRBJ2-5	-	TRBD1	TGCGCCAGCAGCTGGGCCCCACTGACAGGGGGCCAAGAGACCCAGTACTTC	CASSWAPLTGGQETQYF
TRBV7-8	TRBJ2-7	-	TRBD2	TGTGCCAGCAGCTCCTACCATTCCAGATGGACTAGCGGGAGTCAGTACTTC	CASSSYHSRWTSGSQYF
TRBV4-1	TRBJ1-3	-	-	TGCGCCAGCAGCCAAGATTCGATACAGGTCGTAGGAAACACCATATATTTT	CASSQDSIQVVGNTIYF
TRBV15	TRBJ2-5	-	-	TGTGCCACCAGCACCCGCGACAGCCTGCAAGAGACCCAGTACTTC	CATSTRDSLQETQYF
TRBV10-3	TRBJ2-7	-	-	TGTGCCATCAGTGAAGCGGGACACTCTTACGAGCAGTACTTC	CAISEAGHSYEQYF
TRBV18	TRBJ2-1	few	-	TGTGCCAGCTCACCCTTCCGACAGGACTACAATGAGCAGTTCTTC	CASSPFRQDYNEQFF
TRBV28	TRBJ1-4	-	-	TGTGCCAGTAGAGACAGCCTAAATGAAAAACTGTTTTTT	CASRDSLNEKLFF